A selection of T cell receptor beta chains follows, all from one sample in a study of blood T cell repertoires in COVID-19. TCRdb keeps only in-frame clones here, not all; method: immunoSEQ multiplex PCR. The data contain around 300,000 clones, around four fifths of them seen just once; the ten biggest clones take up 2.5% to 3%. Material: peripheral blood. The receptors were gathered from a man aged 25-45 years with active or convalescent COVID-19. Each CDR3 is given with its conserved first and last residue. The D gene is left open where the match is weak. A clone size is listed for some rows: how often the clone was seen (once, few, many), or a class if it is expanded.

cdr3_aa,cdr3_nt,d_call,j_call,clone_size,v_call
CASSLSHSYNEQFF,TGTGCCAGCAGCTTGTCCCACTCCTACAATGAGCAGTTCTTC,.,TRBJ2-1,.,TRBV7-9
CASSGTGGRPGINQPQHF,TGTGCCAGCAGTGGGACAGGGGGGCGACCCGGGATAAATCAGCCCCAGCATTTT,TRBD1,TRBJ1-5,.,TRBV28
CATSRVPGGFRKNIQYF,TGTGCCACCAGCAGAGTGCCGGGAGGCTTTCGCAAAAACATTCAGTACTTC,TRBD2,TRBJ2-4,once,TRBV15
CASSPGTGFNTEAFF,TGCGCCAGCAGCCCCGGGACAGGGTTCAACACTGAAGCTTTCTTT,TRBD1,TRBJ1-1,few,TRBV5-1
CASSVFLGEGQYTGELFF,TGTGCCAGCAGCGTGTTTCTGGGGGAGGGCCAGTACACCGGGGAGCTGTTTTTT,TRBD2,TRBJ2-2,.,TRBV9
CASSTGTTGGYTF,TGTGCCAGCAGCACCGGGACAACTGGTGGCTACACCTTC,.,TRBJ1-2,.,TRBV9
CAWSVLNYEQYF,TGTGCCTGGAGTGTACTTAACTACGAGCAGTACTTC,.,TRBJ2-7,.,TRBV30
CASSLGGGANYGYTF,TGTGCCAGCAGCCTTGGGGGCGGAGCTAACTATGGCTACACCTTC,.,TRBJ1-2,.,TRBV28
CASSFTGPQISLHF,TGTGCCAGCAGTTTTACAGGCCCTCAGATATCCCTCCACTTT,.,TRBJ1-6,few,TRBV27
CASLTEIATLGGELFF,TGTGCCAGCCTGACCGAGATAGCAACCCTCGGCGGGGAGCTGTTTTTT,.,TRBJ2-2,.,TRBV2
CASRRDISSGNTIYF,TGTGCCAGCAGACGGGACATAAGCTCTGGAAACACCATATATTTT,.,TRBJ1-3,.,TRBV2
CASGLSSRVTEAFF,TGTGCTAGTGGTTTGTCGTCCAGGGTCACTGAAGCTTTCTTT,.,TRBJ1-1,.,TRBV12-5
CASSPPGGRRNEQFF,TGCGCCAGCAGCCCCCCAGGTGGGAGGAGGAATGAGCAGTTCTTC,.,TRBJ2-1,.,TRBV5-1
CATSDSAYEQYF,TGTGCCACCAGTGATTCTGCCTACGAGCAGTACTTC,.,TRBJ2-7,.,TRBV24-1
CASTYRLAGVDGELFF,TGTGCCAGCACCTACAGACTAGCGGGAGTTGACGGGGAGCTGTTTTTT,TRBD2,TRBJ2-2,.,TRBV6-6
CATSDGQGANEQFF,TGTGCCACCAGTGATGGACAGGGGGCCAATGAGCAGTTCTTC,TRBD1,TRBJ2-1,.,TRBV24-1
CASSLRQAHTGELFF,TGTGCCAGCAGCCTGCGACAGGCTCACACCGGGGAGCTGTTTTTT,.,TRBJ2-2,.,TRBV21-1
CAWLEGYTF,TGTGCCTGGTTAGAGGGCTACACCTTC,.,TRBJ1-2,.,TRBV30
CASSLAQANGYTF,TGTGCCAGCAGCTTAGCGCAGGCAAATGGCTACACCTTC,.,TRBJ1-2,.,TRBV7-9
CASSLIAGTSGGSSTDTQYF,TGTGCCAGCAGCCTCATAGCCGGGACTAGCGGGGGCTCTAGCACAGATACGCAGTATTTT,.,TRBJ2-3,.,TRBV21-1
CASSVALGTGVTGELFF,TGTGCCAGCAGCGTAGCTCTTGGGACAGGGGTCACCGGGGAGCTGTTTTTT,TRBD1,TRBJ2-2,.,TRBV9
CASRNRADQPQHF,TGTGCCAGCAGAAACAGGGCCGATCAGCCCCAGCATTTT,.,TRBJ1-5,.,TRBV25-1
CASRWTAYATGELFF,TGTGCCAGCCGGTGGACTGCGTATGCCACCGGGGAGCTGTTTTTT,.,TRBJ2-2,.,TRBV6-5
CASSLRDNLFTDTQYF,TGCGCCAGCAGTCTCCGGGACAACCTTTTCACAGATACGCAGTATTTT,.,TRBJ2-3,.,TRBV23-1
CASSLSSGRADTQYF,TGTGCCAGCAGTTTATCAAGCGGGAGGGCCGATACGCAGTATTTT,TRBD2,TRBJ2-3,.,TRBV27
CASSGRTGKNPYEQYF,TGTGCCAGCAGTGGGAGGACGGGAAAAAACCCCTACGAGCAGTACTTC,.,TRBJ2-7,.,TRBV2
CASSFLGLAGGRGQETQYF,TGTGCCAGCAGTTTCCTGGGACTAGCGGGAGGGAGGGGGCAAGAGACCCAGTACTTC,TRBD2,TRBJ2-5,.,TRBV27
CASSLETDNTEAFF,TGTGCCAGCAGCCTTGAAACAGATAACACTGAAGCTTTCTTT,.,TRBJ1-1,.,TRBV28
CASSLDLGDEQYF,TGTGCCAGCAGCTTAGATCTAGGGGACGAGCAGTACTTC,.,TRBJ2-7,.,TRBV7-3
CASNGGGFEGAEAFF,TGTGCCAGCAACGGGGGAGGGTTCGAAGGGGCTGAAGCTTTCTTT,.,TRBJ1-1,.,TRBV2
CASSSGTVYGYTF,TGTGCCAGCAGTTCCGGGACAGTCTATGGCTACACCTTC,TRBD1,TRBJ1-2,.,TRBV12-3/TRBV12-4
CASSRGGPNEKLFF,TGTGCCAGCTCCCGCGGGGGACCTAATGAAAAACTGTTTTTT,.,TRBJ1-4,few,TRBV18
CASSQVTGVYGYTF,TGTGCCAGCAGCCAAGTGACAGGAGTCTATGGCTACACCTTC,.,TRBJ1-2,few,TRBV3-1/TRBV3-2
CAWTYSYGYTF,TGTGCCTGGACCTACAGCTATGGCTACACCTTC,.,TRBJ1-2,once,TRBV30
CASSLGNRGHFLDSNYGYTF,TGCGCCAGCAGCTTGGGCAACAGGGGGCACTTCCTCGATTCTAACTATGGCTACACCTTC,TRBD1,TRBJ1-2,.,TRBV5-1
CASSSRVGGITDTQYF,TGTGCCAGCAGCTCCAGAGTGGGGGGGATCACAGATACGCAGTATTTT,TRBD2,TRBJ2-3,.,TRBV11-3
CASTPRGNGPQHF,TGTGCCAGCACCCCCAGGGGGAACGGGCCCCAGCATTTT,TRBD1,TRBJ1-5,.,TRBV6-7
CASSQEWGVQYF,TGTGCCAGCAGCCAAGAATGGGGAGTGCAGTACTTC,.,TRBJ2-7,.,TRBV14
CASSPSLLEETQYF,TGTGCCAGCAGCCCCTCACTACTGGAAGAGACCCAGTACTTC,.,TRBJ2-5,.,TRBV7-3
CASSIAPSSYNSPLHF,TGTGCCAGTAGTATAGCGCCGAGCTCCTATAATTCACCCCTCCACTTT,.,TRBJ1-6,few,TRBV19
CAISDTYRGLGANVLTF,TGTGCCATCAGTGATACCTATAGGGGCCTCGGGGCCAACGTCCTGACTTTC,.,TRBJ2-6,.,TRBV10-3
CASSEWTGLSQPQHF,TGTGCCAGTAGCGAGTGGACAGGGTTGAGTCAGCCCCAGCATTTT,TRBD1,TRBJ1-5,once,TRBV19
CASSPTLGGLGNSGNTIYF,TGTGCCAGCAGCCCCACCCTGGGCGGGTTGGGGAACTCTGGAAACACCATATATTTT,.,TRBJ1-3,.,TRBV27
CASSQTTGLGETQYF,TGTGCCAGCAGCCAAACTACAGGGTTGGGGGAGACCCAGTACTTC,.,TRBJ2-5,once,TRBV14
CASSFGYEQFF,TGTGCCAGCAGTTTTGGCTATGAGCAGTTCTTC,.,TRBJ2-1,.,TRBV28
CASSLVGAGGPYNEQFF,TGTGCCAGCAGCTTGGTAGGAGCGGGAGGACCCTACAATGAGCAGTTCTTC,TRBD2,TRBJ2-1,.,TRBV5-5
CASTSTASPTGELFF,TGTGCCAGCACCTCGACAGCCTCCCCCACCGGGGAGCTGTTTTTT,.,TRBJ2-2,.,TRBV5-4
CASSEFRDRSTNYGYTF,TGTGCCAGCAGCGAATTCCGGGACAGGAGTACTAACTATGGCTACACCTTC,TRBD1,TRBJ1-2,.,TRBV5-4
CASSQETSGVNTQYF,TGCGCCAGCAGCCAAGAAACTAGCGGGGTTAATACGCAGTATTTT,TRBD2,TRBJ2-3,.,TRBV4-3
CASSAQGHLGEQYF,TGTGCCAGCAGCGCACAGGGACACTTGGGGGAGCAGTACTTC,.,TRBJ2-7,.,TRBV7-3